The next 21 T cell receptor beta chains were all read from a single sample in a study of cytomegalovirus exposure and HLA in healthy donors. Researchers ran the PCR with 60 Vbeta and 13 Jbeta primers. Using immunoSEQ multiplex PCR, the repertoire was profiled, and TCRdb retains in-frame clones only, with some absent. The sample lists 200,000 or so clones, over 65% seen once, with roughly 0.098% in the top ten. Sequencing used PBMCs. Receptors were obtained from a boy between 2 and 10 years old in good health and CMV-seronegative.

The V call is TRBV27, the J call TRBJ2-3; D might be TRBD1 (6 bases). Germline V CDR1 and CDR2: MNHEY, SMNVEV (reference sequence). The CDR3 spans 17 residues. Trimming stripped 0 bases from V and 2 bases from J, with 15 bases between. The CDR3 sequence is CASSLSPSRGYTDTQYF. CDR3 in DNA: TGTGCCAGCAGTTTATCCCCATCCAGGGGCTACACAGATACGCAGTATTTT.

There are a few counts of this clone. The same CDR3 can be traced to other DNA sequences in this sample. V is TRBV7-9 and J is TRBJ2-3, with unresolved D. V was trimmed by 4 bases and J by 2 bases, leaving 10 bases between them. This CDR3 spans 14 amino acids. Germline assignment: CDR1 SEHNR and CDR2 FQNEAQ (reference sequence). The CDR3 sequence: CASSSSGSTDTQYF. As DNA, the CDR3 is TGTGCCAGCAGCTCCAGTGGTTCCACAGATACGCAGTATTTT.

The chain couples TRBV14 to TRBJ1-3, with D perhaps matching TRBD1 (5 bases). CDR1 and CDR2 from the germline V gene are SGHDN and FVKESK. CDR3 size: 13 residues. This chain's CDR3 is CMGGGLSGNTIYF. The DNA of the CDR3 is TGTATGGGGGGAGGCCTCTCTGGAAACACCATATATTTT.

V and J are TRBV28 and TRBJ2-7, with D tentatively TRBD2 (7 bases). The CDR3 runs 15 residues. Trimming shortened V by 6 bases and J by 4 bases, and 19 bases separated the two germline ends. Germline CDR1 and CDR2: MDHEN and SYDVKM. The CDR3 is CASSPRGGPTYEQYF. The CDR3 nucleotides read TGTGCCAGCAGCCCTAGGGGGGGTCCCACTTACGAGCAGTACTTC.

The rearrangement joins TRBV11-2 to TRBJ1-1; 7 bases agree with TRBD1. CDR1 SGHAT and CDR2 FQNNGV come from the germline V gene. CDR3 size: 17 residues. Trimming took 0 bases from V and 3 from J; bases not matched to a gene: 10. CDR3 nucleotides: TGTGCCAGCAGCTTAGACGGGGGCACCACAGGGGACACTGAAGCTTTCTTT. It yields the protein CASSLDGGTTGDTEAFF.

The chain recombines TRBV7-9 with TRBJ2-1, with TRBD2 matching 8 bases. This CDR3 comprises 15 residues. V lost 3 bases, J lost 0 bases, and 1 base stayed unmatched. The germline V gene encodes CDR1 SEHNR and CDR2 FQNEAQ (reference sequence). DNA for the CDR3: TGTGCCAGCAGCTTCAGCGGGAGCTCCTACAATGAGCAGTTCTTC. This sequence encodes CASSFSGSSYNEQFF. The full variable domain, its missing parts supplied by reference TRBV7-9 and TRBJ2-1, is DTGVSQNPRHKITKRGQNVTFRCDPISEHNRLYWYRQTLGQGPEFLTYFQNEAQLEKSRLLSDRFSAERPKGSFSTLEIQRTEQGDSAMYLCASSFSGSSYNEQFFGPGTRLTVL.

The chain has TRBV4-2 and TRBJ2-2, with D uncertain. The V and J ends lost 1 base and 6 bases respectively, with 12 bases between them. The CDR3 loop spans 15 amino acids. CDR1 and CDR2 (germline): LGHNA, YNFKEQ. The CDR3 loop reads CASSQAISEPGELFF. CDR3 coding DNA: TGTGCCAGCAGCCAAGCAATAAGCGAACCCGGGGAGCTGTTTTTT.

This clone was seen once. V is TRBV13 and J is TRBJ2-4; TRBD1 matches 9 bases. The germline gives CDR1 PRHDT, CDR2 FYEKMQ (reference sequence). After removal of 0 bases from V and 9 bases from J, the junction contained 3 bases not matched to a gene. This CDR3 is built from 14 residues. This chain's CDR3 is CASSLGGQGGIQYF. CDR3 DNA: TGTGCCAGCAGCTTAGGGGGACAGGGCGGCATTCAGTACTTC.

This chain links TRBV4-3 with TRBJ2-3; 9 bases line up with TRBD2. This CDR3 has 17 amino acids. With 0 bases clipped from V and 2 bases from J, the junction kept 6 bases outside the gene matches. The V gene's germline CDR1 is LGHNA and CDR2 YSLEER. CDR3 sequence (DNA): TGCGCCAGCAGCCAAGATCCGGCGGGGGGGCTCACAGATACGCAGTATTTT. Encoded protein: CASSQDPAGGLTDTQYF.

CDR3 region: CASSLAEYGYTF. In DNA, the CDR3 is TGTGCCAGCAGCTTAGCAGAGTATGGCTACACCTTC. This rearrangement joins TRBV7-2 to TRBJ1-2; D is ambiguous. This CDR3 region has 12 residues. V was pared by 0 bases and J by 5 bases, with 4 bases between. Germline V gene lookup returns CDR1 SGHTA and CDR2 FQGNSA.

The CDR3 DNA reads TGCGCCAGCAGCCAAGTGGGCAGGGCGGTGGACACTGAAGCTTTCTTT. It translates to CASSQVGRAVDTEAFF. This chain joins TRBV4-1 and TRBJ1-1; weak D call: TRBD1 (5 bases). There are 16 residues in the CDR3. CDR1 MGHRA and CDR2 YSYEKL come from the germline V gene. V was shortened by 1 base and J by 3 bases, with 15 bases between the two germline ends.

In its sample, this clone was seen a few times. The chain joins TRBV6-5 to TRBJ1-6; 7 nucleotides line up with TRBD1. J lost 13 bases, V lost 4 bases, and 10 bases had no gene match. Germline CDR1 and CDR2: MNHEY and SVGAGI. The length of the CDR3 is 14 residues. This CDR3 reads CASSFRTGRLPLHF. The DNA of the CDR3 is TGTGCCAGCAGTTTCAGGACAGGTCGATTGCCCCTCCACTTT.

This clone was counted between two and nine times. Relative to the germline gene, one junction end is altered; a read error may explain this. The V gene is TRBV15, the J gene TRBJ2-2, with 11 bases aligning to TRBD1. Germline V gene data show CDR1 as LNHNV and CDR2 as YYDKDF (reference sequence). There are 18 residues in the CDR3. Here the CDR3 reads CATSRDPLKDRGLRGAVF. The DNA of the CDR3 is TGTGCCACCAGCAGAGATCCCTTAAAGGACAGGGGGCTCCGGGGAGCTGTTTTT.

V is TRBV11-2 and J is TRBJ2-1; 12 positions agree with TRBD2. CDR3 length equals 16 residues. The germline V gene has CDR1 SGHAT and CDR2 FQNNGV. The J segment lost 7 bases and the V segment lost 1 base, leaving 5 bases of the junction unmatched. CDR3 bases: TGTGCCAGCAGCTTAGGCCGACTAGCGGGGGATAATGAGCAGTTCTTC. Protein sequence: CASSLGRLAGDNEQFF.

The V and J genes are TRBV2 and TRBJ2-5; D is ambiguous. V lost 8 bases and J lost 2, with 3 bases in between. The CDR3 covers 10 residues. The germline CDR1 and CDR2 sequences are SNHLY and FYNNEI. The CDR3 sequence: CASRQETQYF. The CDR3 region has the DNA TGTGCCAGCCGTCAAGAGACCCAGTACTTC.

This clone showed up just a few times. Here the CDR3 reads CASSQVLAELTGELFF. DNA for the CDR3: TGTGCCAGCAGCCAAGTCCTGGCGGAACTCACCGGGGAGCTGTTTTTT. The J gene is TRBJ2-2, the V gene TRBV4-2; D is uncertain. The CDR3 extends over 16 amino acids. Trimming took off 1 base at V and 4 bases at J, with 13 bases between the two ends. The germline gives CDR1 LGHNA, CDR2 YNFKEQ.

This chain uses TRBV28 with TRBJ1-5; no firm D call. This CDR3 has 13 amino acids. The germline V and J ends were trimmed by 4 bases and 7 bases, with 11 bases remaining between them. Looked up from germline, CDR1 is MDHEN and CDR2 is SYDVKM. CDR3 loop: CASSYPHSQPQHF. Here the CDR3 DNA reads TGTGCCAGCAGTTATCCTCACAGCCAGCCCCAGCATTTT.

The chain has TRBV2 and TRBJ2-7, with D perhaps matching TRBD1 (5 bases). Trimming removed 3 bases from V and 5 bases from J, with 11 bases in between. This CDR3 comprises 13 residues. The germline V gene encodes CDR1 SNHLY and CDR2 FYNNEI. The CDR3 bases are TGTGCCAGCAGTGACAAAGACAGCCACGAGCAGTACTTC. It encodes CASSDKDSHEQYF.

The V call is TRBV6-6, the J call TRBJ2-3; D remains ambiguous. V lost 7 bases, J lost 0 bases, and 17 bases lay in between. This CDR3 is built from 16 residues. Germline-derived CDR1 and CDR2 are MNHNY and SVGAGI (reference sequence). CDR3 in amino acids: CASTYLRRDSTDTQYF. CDR3 bases: TGTGCCAGCACCTACCTCAGGCGAGATAGCACAGATACGCAGTATTTT.

Note on this clone: Germline and junction disagree at one end, which may indicate a read error. Other DNA sequences in the sample encode the same CDR3. The CDR3 region is CAWSAGGYTEAFF. For the CDR3, the DNA is TGTGCTTGGAGCGCAGGGGGCTATACTGAAGCTTTCTTT. This chain joins TRBV30 and TRBJ1-1; 8 bases line up with TRBD1. From germline, CDR1 is GTSNPN and CDR2 SVGIG (reference sequence). The CDR3 is 13 residues long.

The chain links TRBV5-1 to TRBJ2-5, with D uncertain. The V gene lost 4 bases and the J gene lost 1 base, with 14 bases spanning the gap. Looked up from germline, CDR1 is SGHRS and CDR2 is YFSETQ. The CDR3 sequence is 15 residues long. The CDR3 protein is CASSPGGTAQETQYF. CDR3 DNA sequence: TGCGCCAGCAGCCCAGGTGGAACAGCCCAAGAGACCCAGTACTTC.